The 24 T cell receptor beta chains presented below share a single source sample, sequenced in a study of blood T cells in healthy people across ages. Through a sample-barcoded 5' primer and a J-beta primer mix, a second PCR was run for 7 to 11 cycles. TCRdb fed the 5' RACE reads into MiXCR, producing one record per CDR3 protein. The data hold about 1.6 million distinct CDR3 sequences, with roughly a third observed a single time. The sequenced sample consisted of blood. The receptors were sampled from a woman under 40 in good health.

This clonotype was detected ten times or more. This chain uses TRBV5-1 with TRBJ2-3, with TRBD2 identical over 10 bases. Germline loops: CDR1 SGHRS, CDR2 YFSETQ. There are 16 residues in the CDR3. Unmatched junction bases numbered 5, after V lost 4 bases and J lost 0 bases. In nucleotides, the CDR3 is TGCGCCAGCAGCGGAGGACTAGCGGCCAGCACAGATACGCAGTATTTT. This sequence encodes CASSGGLAASTDTQYF.

The chain has TRBV2 and TRBJ2-1, with 7 positions matching TRBD1. The germline gives CDR1 SNHLY, CDR2 FYNNEI. V lost 0 bases and J lost 5; bases outside the gene matches: 1. This CDR3 has 14 amino acids. The CDR3 nucleotides are TGTGCCAGCAGTGAAGCGACAGGGAACAATGAGCAGTTCTTC. Protein product: CASSEATGNNEQFF.

The chain combines TRBV20-1 with TRBJ2-5, with 10 nucleotides matching TRBD2. Judging by the DNA end, TRBJ2-7 fits better; the J call may be wrong. CDR1 and CDR2 (germline): DFQATT, SNEGSKA (reference sequence). The CDR3 covers 13 residues. The CDR3 region is CSAVGLADYEQYF. CDR3 nucleotide sequence: TGCAGTGCTGTTGGACTAGCGGACTACGAGCAGTACTTC.

The gene calls are TRBV5-6 and TRBJ2-2; TRBD1 agrees at 8 bases. CDR1 is SGHDT, CDR2 YYEEEE, per germline. Unmatched junction bases numbered 9, after V lost 1 base and J lost 4 bases. The CDR3 has 17 residues. The CDR3 sequence is CASSLLGGTGVTGELFF. Written as DNA, the CDR3 is TGTGCCAGCAGCTTGCTGGGCGGGACAGGTGTCACCGGGGAGCTGTTTTTT.

The J gene is TRBJ1-2, the V gene TRBV20-1; D is undetermined. This CDR3 has 15 residues. The germline V and J ends were trimmed by 0 bases and 0 bases, with 11 bases remaining between them. Germline V gene sequence: CDR1 DFQATT, CDR2 SNEGSKA (reference sequence). The CDR3 region is CSARDSRPSNYGYTF. The CDR3 nucleotides read TGCAGTGCTAGAGATAGCCGGCCATCTAACTATGGCTACACCTTC.

Ten or more counts support this clonotype. The chain combines TRBV10-3 with TRBJ2-3, with D hard to call. In germline, CDR1 is ENHRY, CDR2 SYGVKD. Trimming cost V 10 bases and J 5 bases, with 10 bases left between them. The CDR3 consists of 11 residues. CDR3 region: CATSALDTQYF. Here the CDR3 DNA reads TGTGCCACCTCCGCCCTAGATACGCAGTATTTT.

V and J are TRBV20-1 and TRBJ2-7; TRBD2 aligns across 9 bases. CDR1 is DFQATT and CDR2 is SNEGSKA in the germline V gene (reference sequence). After removal of 5 bases from V and 1 base from J, the junction contained 3 bases not matched to a gene. This CDR3 region has 13 residues. CDR3 bases: TGCAGTGCTGGCAGCGGGGGGTCCTACGAGCAGTACTTC. It is translated as CSAGSGGSYEQYF.

The table lists this clonotype with many counts. V usage is TRBV6-6 and J usage is TRBJ2-5, with TRBD2 identical over 8 bases. Germline V lookup: CDR1 MNHNY, CDR2 SVGAGI (reference sequence). This CDR3 contains 14 residues. Trimming took 5 bases from V and 1 from J; bases not matched to a gene: 3. The CDR3 region is CASSPTSVQETQYF. As DNA, the CDR3 is TGTGCCAGCAGTCCGACTAGCGTCCAAGAGACCCAGTACTTC.

The chain joins TRBV11-2 to TRBJ2-1; unclear D gene. The CDR3 is 12 amino acids. V lost 5 bases and J 15 bases, leaving 17 bases between the germline ends. Germline CDR1 SGHAT, CDR2 FQNNGV. The CDR3 protein is CASSPRNGRRFF. CDR3 in DNA: TGTGCCAGCAGCCCGAGAAACGGCCGCCGGTTCTTC.

This clonotype has only one observation. The DNA of the CDR3 is TGTGCCAGTAGGGGACTCCGGTCCACAGATACGCAGTATTTT. Translating it yields CASRGLRSTDTQYF. This chain uses TRBV19 with TRBJ2-3, with D possibly matching TRBD2 (6 bases). Germline values: CDR1 LNHDA, CDR2 SQIVND (reference sequence). Deletions cut 6 bases from V and 2 bases from J, with 12 bases between. This CDR3 region has 14 residues. The full variable domain, in which reference TRBV19 and TRBJ2-3 provide the parts outside the CDR3, is DGGITQSPKYLFRKEGQNVTLSCEQNLNHDAMYWYRQDPGQGLRLIYYSQIVNDFQKGDIAEGYSVSREKKESFPLTVTSAQKNPTAFYLCASRGLRSTDTQYFGPGTRLTVL.

The chain is built from TRBV30 and TRBJ1-1; possible D gene TRBD1, 5 bases. Between the trimmed V and J ends, which lost 2 bases and 11 bases, there was a span of 15 bases. Germline CDR1 reads GTSNPN; CDR2 reads SVGIG (reference sequence). There are 12 residues in the CDR3. In DNA form, the CDR3 reads TGTGCCTGGAGTCCTTCATGGGGGATTGCTTTCTTT. Protein sequence: CAWSPSWGIAFF. The entire variable domain, with the rest obtained from reference TRBV30 and TRBJ1-1, is as follows: SQTIHQWPATLVQPVGSPLSLECTVEGTSNPNLYWYRQAAGRGLQLLFYSVGIGQISSEVPQNLSASRPQDRQFILSSKKLLLSDSGFYLCAWSPSWGIAFFGQGTRLTVV.

This rearrangement joins TRBV9 to TRBJ1-1; 10 bases line up with TRBD1. Germline values: CDR1 SGDLS, CDR2 YYNGEE. The CDR3 sequence is 15 residues long. Trimming at V came to 4 bases and at J to 3 bases, leaving 6 bases not matched to a gene. The chain's CDR3 is CASSNPGTGDTEAFF. The CDR3 DNA reads TGTGCCAGCAGCAACCCCGGGACAGGGGACACTGAAGCTTTCTTT. Full variable domain (rest looked up from reference TRBV9 and TRBJ1-1): DSGVTQTPKHLITATGQRVTLRCSPRSGDLSVYWYQQSLDQGLQFLIQYYNGEERAKGNILERFSAQQFPDLHSELNLSSLELGDSALYFCASSNPGTGDTEAFFGQGTRLTVV.

This chain links TRBV28 with TRBJ2-1; 8 bases fit TRBD2. From germline, CDR1 is MDHEN and CDR2 SYDVKM. J lost 7 bases, V lost 2 bases, and 7 bases had no gene match. The CDR3 is 15 residues long. CDR3 protein: CASSLPYAGGNEQFF. CDR3 coding DNA: TGTGCCAGCAGTTTACCTTATGCGGGAGGAAATGAGCAGTTCTTC.

This clonotype was found many times. The chain joins TRBV10-3 to TRBJ2-7, with 7 positions matching TRBD1. The germline CDR1 and CDR2 sequences are ENHRY and SYGVKD. The CDR3 is made up of 14 amino acids. Unmatched junction bases numbered 6, after V lost 3 bases and J lost 4 bases. CDR3 in amino acids: CAISELTTGYEQYF. CDR3 bases: TGTGCCATCAGTGAATTGACGACAGGGTACGAGCAGTACTTC.

At least ten counts were recorded for this clonotype. The chain combines TRBV7-2 with TRBJ2-7; no clear D gene. The germline V and J ends were trimmed by 1 base and 0 bases, with 13 bases remaining between them. The germline V gene has CDR1 SGHTA and CDR2 FQGNSA. The CDR3 runs to 16 residues. CDR3 sequence reads: CASSLGAWSISYEQYF. CDR3 sequence (DNA): TGTGCCAGCAGCTTAGGAGCTTGGAGCATCTCCTACGAGCAGTACTTC.

The chain employs TRBV2 and TRBJ2-3, with 10 positions matching TRBD2. This CDR3 comprises 15 residues. The trim removed 6 bases at V and 10 bases at J, leaving 13 bases unmatched. CDR1 and CDR2 from the germline V gene are SNHLY and FYNNEI. Here the CDR3 reads CASSRIAGGEGAQYF. CDR3 DNA: TGTGCCAGCAGCCGAATAGCGGGAGGTGAGGGCGCGCAGTATTTT. Full variable domain (rest looked up from reference TRBV2 and TRBJ2-3): EPEVTQTPSHQVTQMGQEVILRCVPISNHLYFYWYRQILGQKVEFLVSFYNNEISEKSEIFDDQFSVERPDGSNFTLKIRSTKLEDSAMYFCASSRIAGGEGAQYFGPGTRLTVL.

The chain joins TRBV24-1 to TRBJ2-1; 10 bases match TRBD2. CDR3 length equals 16 residues. The germline gives CDR1 KGHDR, CDR2 SFDVKD. Germline trimming cut 7 bases from V and 7 bases from J; bases unmatched to any gene: 12. The CDR3 DNA follows: TGTGCCACCAGCGCTGAACCGGGACTAGCGAATAATGAGCAGTTCTTC. Encoded protein: CATSAEPGLANNEQFF.

There are many counts of this clonotype. V gene TRBV30 combines with J gene TRBJ1-2; D call uncertain. V was shortened by 0 bases and J by 10 bases, with 12 bases between the two germline ends. Germline CDR1 and CDR2: GTSNPN and SVGIG (reference sequence). The CDR3 totals 12 residues. The CDR3, as DNA: TGTGCCTGGAGTGTACGATACGTTACCTACACCTTC. Its translation is CAWSVRYVTYTF.

This clonotype has just a few counts. J is TRBJ2-3 and V is TRBV7-9; TRBD2 might be the D (5 bases). Trimming cost V 2 bases and J 4 bases, with 13 bases left between them. From germline, CDR1 is SEHNR and CDR2 FQNEAQ (reference sequence). The CDR3 runs to 15 residues. The CDR3 DNA reads as TGTGCCAGCAGCTTAACCGCTAGTAGCGCAGATACGCAGTATTTT. Amino acid sequence: CASSLTASSADTQYF.

Only a few counts were recorded for this clonotype. The rearrangement uses TRBV5-1 and TRBJ1-2; maybe TRBD1 (5 bases). Germline values: CDR1 SGHRS, CDR2 YFSETQ. V shed 0 bases and J shed 3 bases, with 9 bases lying between them. The CDR3 covers 14 residues. CDR3 amino acids: CASSLAWGHYGYTF. CDR3 bases: TGCGCCAGCAGCTTGGCCTGGGGACACTATGGCTACACCTTC.

The table lists this clonotype with a few counts. The junction departs from the called germline gene at one end, perhaps through a read error. The rearrangement joins TRBV20-1 to TRBJ2-7; no clear D gene. From germline, CDR1 is DFQATT and CDR2 SNEGSKA (reference sequence). The CDR3 totals 13 residues. CDR3 DNA sequence: TGTAGTGCTAGAGAGATGAGCTCCCACGAGCAGTACTTC. Protein product: CSAREMSSHEQYF.

This clonotype was found many times. The chain carries TRBV20-1 and TRBJ2-1; D remains unclear. This CDR3 comprises 13 residues. Between the trimmed V and J ends, which lost 1 base and 4 bases, there was a span of 8 bases. The V gene's germline CDR1 is DFQATT and CDR2 SNEGSKA (reference sequence). The CDR3 here is CSARGTEYNEQFF. Written as DNA, the CDR3 is TGCAGTGCTAGAGGTACAGAGTACAATGAGCAGTTCTTC.

V gene TRBV5-1 combines with J gene TRBJ2-3; D not resolved. Trimming removed 0 bases at V and 1 base at J, with 12 bases between. The germline V gene has CDR1 SGHRS and CDR2 YFSETQ. This CDR3 is built from 16 residues. This chain's CDR3 is CASSLANHPGTDTQYF. The CDR3 bases are TGCGCCAGCAGCTTGGCGAACCACCCCGGCACAGATACGCAGTATTTT.

The chain joins TRBV27 to TRBJ2-3; D might be TRBD2 (5 bases). CDR3 length: 13 amino acids. CDR1 MNHEY and CDR2 SMNVEV come from the germline V gene (reference sequence). V dropped 4 bases and J dropped 7 bases, with 12 bases sitting between them. The CDR3: CASSSGGLYTQYF. In DNA form, the CDR3 reads TGTGCCAGCAGTTCCGGAGGTCTTTATACGCAGTATTTT.